Presented here are 19 T cell receptor beta chains from one specimen sequenced in a study of blood T cell repertoires in COVID-19 (dated by TCRdb to about 2020). The library was produced with the immunoSEQ multiplex PCR assay. Held by TCRdb, this immuneACCESS table contains in-frame sequences only and omits some clones. Under half of the omission traces to an unresolved V gene where checked; the cause of the rest is unknown. The sample table shows roughly 150,000 clones, and 75% to 90% are seen once. The biggest ten clones account for around 2.5% of the sample. Sequences were obtained from peripheral blood. The receptors were sampled from a woman aged 70 to 79 with acute or convalescent COVID-19.

CDR3 in DNA: TGTGCCAGCAGCGAGACGGACAGGGCCTCCTACGAGCAGTACTTC. It is translated as CASSETDRASYEQYF. The genes are TRBV7-2 and TRBJ2-7; 8 bases match TRBD1. The CDR3 contains 15 residues. The germline V gene encodes CDR1 SGHTA and CDR2 FQGNSA. The V segment lost 5 bases and the J segment 0 bases; nucleotides outside the gene matches: 6.

The chain couples TRBV12-3 or TRBV12-4 to TRBJ1-5, with TRBD1 matching over 7 bases. J was trimmed by 5 bases and V by 5 bases; bases with no gene match: 3. The CDR3 consists of 13 residues. In nucleotides, the CDR3 is TGTGCCAGCAGTGAGGGGGCAGATCAGCCCCAGCATTTT. Translating gives CASSEGADQPQHF.

The J gene is TRBJ2-1, the V gene TRBV5-8, with a tentative D call TRBD1 (5 bases). Per the germline V gene, CDR1 is SGHTS and CDR2 is YDEGEE. CDR3 length: 15 residues. Trimming shortened V by 6 bases and J by 3 bases, and 16 bases separated the two germline ends. For the CDR3, the DNA is TGTGCCAGCACCCGATCGGGCAGGGTCTACAATGAGCAGTTCTTC. The encoded protein is CASTRSGRVYNEQFF.

This clone was recorded only once. The V gene is TRBV19, the J gene TRBJ1-5, with 7 bases identical to TRBD1. The germline CDR1 and CDR2 sequences are LNHDA and SQIVND (reference sequence). The CDR3 consists of 13 residues. V shed 7 bases, J shed 4 bases, and the junction held 4 bases outside the gene matches. Here the CDR3 DNA reads TGTGCCAGTACGGACAGGCAGAATCAGCCCCAGCATTTT. Its protein is CASTDRQNQPQHF.

This clone was observed once. This chain connects TRBV29-1 to TRBJ1-2; a weak D match, TRBD1 (6 bases). Germline CDR1 and CDR2: SQVTM and ANQGSEA. The CDR3 loop spans 15 amino acids. Trimming shortened V by 1 base and J by 7 bases, and 19 bases separated the two germline ends. CDR3 sequence: CSVEAIGGARSGYTF. CDR3 nucleotides: TGCAGCGTTGAAGCAATTGGGGGGGCTCGGAGTGGCTACACCTTC.

DNA for the CDR3: TGTGCCAGCATTGGGGGGAGGTACCAAGAGACCCAGTACTTC. Protein: CASIGGRYQETQYF. This chain uses TRBV2 with TRBJ2-5, with D tentatively TRBD2 (6 bases). Germline V lookup: CDR1 SNHLY, CDR2 FYNNEI. Trimming cost V 7 bases and J 0 bases, with 12 bases left between them. The CDR3 runs 14 residues. The variable domain in full, with the rest retrieved from reference TRBV2 and TRBJ2-5, is EPEVTQTPSHQVTQMGQEVILRCVPISNHLYFYWYRQILGQKVEFLVSFYNNEISEKSEIFDDQFSVERPDGSNFTLKIRSTKLEDSAMYFCASIGGRYQETQYFGPGTRLLVL.

This clone has just one count. The CDR3 sequence is CASSPNTNTEAFF. CDR3 nucleotide sequence: TGTGCCAGCTCACCAAACACGAACACTGAAGCTTTCTTT. V and J are TRBV18 and TRBJ1-1, with D unresolved. CDR1 KGHSH and CDR2 LQKENI come from the germline V gene. This CDR3 contains 13 residues. V was cut by 2 bases and J by 1 base, with 5 bases left in between. The variable domain in full, completed from reference TRBV18 and TRBJ1-1, reads NAGVMQNPRHLVRRRGQEARLRCSPMKGHSHVYWYRQLPEEGLKFMVYLQKENIIDESGMPKERFSAEFPKEGPSILRIQQVVRGDSAAYFCASSPNTNTEAFFGQGTRLTVV.

CDR3 loop: CASSGQGWTGELFF. The CDR3 DNA reads as TGTGCCAGCAGCGGACAGGGGTGGACCGGGGAGCTGTTTTTT. V gene TRBV9 combines with J gene TRBJ2-2, with 8 positions matching TRBD1. Unmatched junction bases numbered 3, after V lost 3 bases and J lost 5 bases. This CDR3 spans 14 amino acids. Per germline, CDR1 SGDLS and CDR2 YYNGEE.

V and J are TRBV27 and TRBJ1-4; no clear D. CDR3 length equals 13 residues. The germline V gene has CDR1 MNHEY and CDR2 SMNVEV (reference sequence). The V end lost 6 bases, the J end lost 7 bases, and 12 bases lay between the germline ends. The CDR3 DNA reads as TGTGCCAGCAGGCCGGCGGGGAGTGAAAAACTGTTTTTT. Protein product: CASRPAGSEKLFF.

This clone was observed a few times. The rearrangement uses TRBV30 and TRBJ1-1; TRBD1 agrees at 8 bases. The CDR3 length is 14 residues. The V gene's germline CDR1 is GTSNPN and CDR2 SVGIG (reference sequence). Trimming took 0 bases from V and 5 from J; bases not matched to a gene: 5. The CDR3 reads CAWSVDRGGTEAFF. The CDR3 bases are TGTGCCTGGAGTGTTGACAGGGGTGGGACTGAAGCTTTCTTT.

This chain uses TRBV6-5 with TRBJ1-1; the match to TRBD1 covers 7 bases. V gave up 1 base and J gave up 2 bases; unmatched junction bases: 7. The germline CDR1 and CDR2 sequences are MNHEY and SVGAGI. The CDR3 is 16 residues long. The CDR3 region has the DNA TGTGCCAGCAGTTACTACCCGGGACAGATCAACACTGAAGCTTTCTTT. Encoded protein: CASSYYPGQINTEAFF.

The chain carries TRBV13 and TRBJ2-7; perhaps TRBD1 as D (5 bases). The V gene's germline CDR1 is PRHDT and CDR2 FYEKMQ (reference sequence). V was trimmed by 2 bases and J by 0 bases, leaving 8 bases between them. The CDR3 loop spans 14 amino acids. The CDR3 spells CASSLQGLSYEQYV. The DNA of the CDR3 is TGTGCCAGCAGCTTACAGGGCCTCTCCTACGAGCAGTACGTC.

The J gene is TRBJ2-2, the V gene TRBV11-2; 7 bases are shared with TRBD2. The germline gives CDR1 SGHAT, CDR2 FQNNGV. After removal of 4 bases from V and 5 bases from J, the junction contained 10 bases not matched to a gene. The CDR3 extends over 16 amino acids. CDR3 protein: CASSSIGGGGTGELFF. CDR3 coding DNA: TGTGCCAGCAGCTCCATTGGCGGGGGAGGGACCGGGGAGCTGTTTTTT.

This clone has more than one count but fewer than ten. The chain is built from TRBV3-1 (or the pseudogene TRBV3-2) and TRBJ1-6; 8 bases are shared with TRBD1. The CDR3 totals 15 residues. Germline CDR1 and CDR2: LGHDT and YNNKEL (reference sequence). V gave up 3 bases and J gave up 10 bases; unmatched junction bases: 8. The CDR3 loop reads CASSQVDRGGSPLHF. The CDR3 nucleotides read TGTGCCAGCAGCCAGGTCGACAGGGGCGGCTCACCCCTCCACTTT.

This rearrangement joins TRBV6-2 or TRBV6-3 to TRBJ2-7; TRBD1 is a possible D gene (6 bases). Germline-derived CDR1 and CDR2 are MNHEY and SVGEGT. Trimming left V 4 bases short and J 3 bases short, with 10 bases between. CDR3 size: 13 residues. The CDR3 region has the DNA TGTGCCAGCAGTTTACTAGGGGGCTACGAGCAGTACTTC. Its translation: CASSLLGGYEQYF.

This sequence joins TRBV6-2 or TRBV6-3 and TRBJ1-5; TRBD1 might be the D (6 bases). Germline V gives CDR1 MNHEY, CDR2 SVGEGT. This CDR3 has 15 residues. The ends were cut back, 5 bases at V and 0 bases at J, with 11 bases in the middle. Written as DNA, the CDR3 is TGTGCCAGCAGTCCGACAGGAGCTAGCAATCAGCCCCAGCATTTT. This encodes CASSPTGASNQPQHF.

The chain carries TRBV30 and TRBJ1-6; 10 nucleotides match TRBD1. The germline CDR1 and CDR2 sequences are GTSNPN and SVGIG (reference sequence). The CDR3 covers 13 residues. J gave up 10 bases and V 5 bases, and 5 bases lay outside the gene matches. The CDR3 protein is CAWWGTGVSPLHF. CDR3 coding DNA: TGTGCCTGGTGGGGGACAGGGGTATCACCCCTCCACTTT.

The chain joins TRBV9 to TRBJ1-6, with D possibly TRBD1 on 6 matching bases. The germline V and J ends were trimmed by 3 bases and 7 bases, with 14 bases remaining between them. CDR1 and CDR2 from the germline V gene are SGDLS and YYNGEE. This CDR3 spans 15 amino acids. The CDR3, as DNA: TGTGCCAGCAGCGGGACAGTGAGCCCGAATTCACCCCTCCACTTT. Translating it yields CASSGTVSPNSPLHF.

The chain combines TRBV30 with TRBJ1-2; TRBD1 is a possible D gene (5 bases). V dropped 0 bases and J dropped 11 bases, with 16 bases sitting between them. CDR3 length: 13 residues. Germline V gives CDR1 GTSNPN, CDR2 SVGIG (reference sequence). CDR3 residues: CAWSVRWGWVYTF. The DNA of the CDR3 is TGTGCCTGGAGTGTACGATGGGGCTGGGTATACACCTTC.